Listed here are 14 T cell receptor beta chains from one sample, sequenced in a study of T cells in Graves' hyperthyroidism and ophthalmopathy. There were TCR beta CDR3 regions amplified from RNA transcripts. The primer set for the first-round RT-PCR of the TCR CDR3 was HTBI. TCRdb re-called the multiplex PCR reads with MiXCR, one entry per CDR3 protein. The table records 220,000 or so distinct CDR3 sequences, roughly 15% of them present only once. Sequenced: blood. These receptors came from a woman younger than 30 with Graves' ophthalmopathy.

This rearrangement joins TRBV2 to TRBJ2-2, with 12 bases lining up with TRBD2. CDR1 and CDR2 (germline): SNHLY, FYNNEI. The CDR3 runs 19 residues. J was trimmed by 4 bases and V by 3 bases; bases with no gene match: 12. The CDR3 is CASSDPGLAGPEGTGELFF. The CDR3 DNA follows: TGTGCCAGCAGTGATCCGGGACTAGCGGGCCCCGAGGGCACCGGGGAGCTGTTTTTT.

The table lists this clonotype with a count of one. This may be a read error, as it is one base from a much larger clone. The chain joins TRBV7-9 to TRBJ2-7; tentative D call: TRBD2 (6 bases). The end of the DNA fits TRBJ2-1 better, so the J call may be wrong. From germline, CDR1 is SEHNR and CDR2 FQNEAQ (reference sequence). This CDR3 contains 14 residues. The CDR3 DNA follows: TGTGCCAGCAGCTTCACTGGGACTCCTTACGAGCAGTTCTTC. It specifies CASSFTGTPYEQFF.

This clonotype was recorded many times. The chain recombines TRBV3-1 with TRBJ1-2; D is perhaps TRBD1 (6 bases). The CDR3 consists of 14 residues. V was cut by 4 bases and J by 4 bases, with 13 bases left in between. Germline loops: CDR1 LGHDT, CDR2 YNNKEL (reference sequence). The CDR3 sequence: CASSLRDTVYGYTF. The CDR3, as DNA: TGTGCCAGCAGCCTCCGGGACACAGTCTATGGCTACACCTTC.

This clonotype was counted ten times or more. The chain links TRBV6-5 to TRBJ2-7; D is perhaps TRBD1 (5 bases). The length of the CDR3 is 15 residues. Trimming removed 2 bases from V and 2 bases from J, with 13 bases in between. CDR1 is MNHEY, CDR2 SVGAGI, per germline. The chain's CDR3 is CASSYGRDRTYEQYF. CDR3 nucleotides: TGTGCCAGCAGTTACGGACGAGACAGAACCTACGAGCAGTACTTC.

By share, this clonotype counts as medium-sized. The J gene is TRBJ2-7, the V gene TRBV28; unclear D gene. The CDR3 runs 16 residues. V was trimmed by 3 bases and J by 2 bases, leaving 17 bases between them. The germline V gene has CDR1 MDHEN and CDR2 SYDVKM. For the CDR3, the DNA is TGTGCCAGCAGTTTGAGTACTGTCGGATCGGCCTACGAGCAGTACTTC. Residues: CASSLSTVGSAYEQYF.

This clonotype was found once. The V call is TRBV12-3 or TRBV12-4, the J call TRBJ2-3; possibly TRBD1 or TRBD2 for D (5 bases each). The CDR3 runs to 16 residues. Trimming shortened V by 4 bases and J by 2 bases, and 16 bases separated the two germline ends. The CDR3 region has the DNA TGTGCCAGCAGTTCCTGGGGGACGGATTTCACAGATACGCAGTATTTT. Translation: CASSSWGTDFTDTQYF.

Regarding this clonotype: The junction does not match germline at one end; this may be a read error. The gene calls are TRBV29-1 and TRBJ1-1; D not resolved. This CDR3 comprises 12 residues. Germline CDR1 SQVTM, CDR2 ANQGSEA. The CDR3 is CSVATGNAEAFF. The CDR3 DNA reads as TGCAGCGTTGCTACTGGGAACGCTGAAGCTTTCTTT. Together with reference TRBV29-1 and TRBJ1-1, the CDR3 gives the full variable domain: SAVISQKPSRDICQRGTSLTIQCQVDSQVTMMFWYRQQPGQSLTLIATANQGSEATYESGFVIDKFPISRPNLTFSTLTVSNMSPEDSSIYLCSVATGNAEAFFGQGTRLTVV.

This clonotype was found a few times. This rearrangement joins TRBV9 to TRBJ2-3, with unresolved D. Germline V gene sequence: CDR1 SGDLS, CDR2 YYNGEE. Trimming took off 0 bases at V and 4 bases at J, with 9 bases between the two ends. The CDR3 covers 14 residues. CDR3: CASSVGGLADTQYF. The DNA of the CDR3 is TGTGCCAGCAGCGTAGGTGGTCTGGCAGATACGCAGTATTTT.

The CDR3 region has the DNA TGTGCCAGCTCACCATACGGAAAGGGGGTTGCCGAGCAGTACTTC. Protein: CASSPYGKGVAEQYF. The chain joins TRBV18 to TRBJ2-7; weak D call: TRBD1 (6 bases). The CDR3 is 15 residues long. Trimming left V 2 bases short and J 6 bases short, with 17 bases between. Germline values: CDR1 KGHSH, CDR2 LQKENI.

As to this clonotype: One base away lies a much larger clone, so this may be a sequencing read error. This chain uses TRBV10-1 with TRBJ2-5; the D is unclear. This CDR3 contains 13 residues. Per the germline V gene, CDR1 is WNHNN and CDR2 is SYGVQD (reference sequence). CDR3 in amino acids: CASSESNQGTQYF. The CDR3 region has the DNA TGCGCCAGCAGTGAGTCGAACCAAGGGACCCAGTACTTC.

This clonotype appeared many times. The rearrangement joins TRBV18 to TRBJ2-7; 8 bases map to TRBD1. This CDR3 comprises 15 residues. The V gene end was trimmed by 3 bases and the J gene end by 3 bases; junction bases not matched to a gene: 7. The germline CDR1 and CDR2 sequences are KGHSH and LQKENI. CDR3 DNA sequence: TGTGCCAGCTCACCTGGACAGGGCATCAGCTACGAGCAGTACTTC. Translating gives CASSPGQGISYEQYF.

Ten or more counts support this clonotype. V is TRBV2 and J is TRBJ2-5, with TRBD2 as a possible D gene (6 bases). The germline V gene encodes CDR1 SNHLY and CDR2 FYNNEI. Trimming shortened V by 4 bases and J by 5 bases, and 8 bases separated the two germline ends. The CDR3 totals 12 residues. CDR3 nucleotides: TGTGCCAGCAGTGGAGCGGGTGAGACCCAGTACTTC. Translation: CASSGAGETQYF.

Many counts were recorded for this clonotype. The chain recombines TRBV14 with TRBJ2-5, with no clear D. CDR3 length: 15 residues. V lost 3 bases, J lost 5 bases, and 16 bases lay in between. The germline V gene has CDR1 SGHDN and CDR2 FVKESK. The CDR3 DNA reads as TGTGCCAGCAGCCAGAGGCCCCACCGAGAGGAGACCCAGTACTTC. The encoded protein is CASSQRPHREETQYF.

This clonotype was counted many times. This chain connects TRBV28 to TRBJ1-1; D ambiguous. The germline V gene has CDR1 MDHEN and CDR2 SYDVKM. This CDR3 is built from 15 residues. V was trimmed by 1 base and J by 0 bases, leaving 9 bases between them. CDR3 protein: CASSLFRHLNTEAFF. As DNA, the CDR3 is TGTGCCAGCAGTTTATTTCGACACCTGAACACTGAAGCTTTCTTT.